The 32 T cell receptor beta chains given below trace back to one sample, sequenced in a study of shared clonotypes between healthy human individuals. Method: immunoSEQ multiplex PCR; TCRdb's copy keeps in-frame clones and lacks some. The sample gives about 2.4 million clones, 93% of which show up once; 0.36% is in the top ten. The sequenced material came from naive CD4+ T cells from PBMCs. Subset in this sample: CD45RA+ positively selected. These receptors all stem from a man younger than 35 in good health. Some clones in this sample may be carry-over from other donors' samples.

The CDR3 DNA reads as TGTGCCAGCAGCCAGAGGGACCGAGGATTCACCGGGGAGCTGTTTTTT. Translated: CASSQRDRGFTGELFF. The V and J genes are TRBV14 and TRBJ2-2; perhaps D is TRBD1 or TRBD2 (5 bases each). The CDR3 is 16 amino acids. Trimming shortened V by 3 bases and J by 4 bases, and 15 bases separated the two germline ends. Germline V gives CDR1 SGHDN, CDR2 FVKESK.

This rearrangement joins TRBV6-5 to TRBJ1-1, with TRBD1 matching 10 bases. V lost 7 bases and J lost 10; bases outside the gene matches: 9. The CDR3 runs 13 residues. Germline CDR1 is MNHEY and CDR2 is SVGAGI. The CDR3 loop reads CASTRGTGAAAFF. In DNA form, the CDR3 reads TGTGCCAGCACTAGGGGGACAGGGGCCGCAGCTTTCTTT.

CDR3 DNA sequence: TGTGCCATTGGCAAGGGGTTCTCTGGGGCCAACGTCCTGACTTTC. Translated, it gives CAIGKGFSGANVLTF. The rearrangement uses TRBV10-3 and TRBJ2-6; a weak D match, TRBD1 (5 bases). The V gene's germline CDR1 is ENHRY and CDR2 SYGVKD. V was trimmed by 9 bases and J by 0 bases, leaving 12 bases between them. This CDR3 contains 15 residues.

The V call is TRBV9, the J call TRBJ2-1, with a tentative D call TRBD1 (5 bases). Germline CDR1 SGDLS, CDR2 YYNGEE. This CDR3 has 14 amino acids. V was cut by 0 bases and J by 9 bases, with 13 bases left in between. CDR3 nucleotides: TGTGCCAGCAGCGTAGGGAAGGGGTGGGGTGAGCAGTTCTTC. This encodes CASSVGKGWGEQFF.

CDR3 nucleotide sequence: TGTGCCAGCAGCTCAGACAGGGTTGACACCGGGGAGCTGTTTTTT. It translates to CASSSDRVDTGELFF. The chain has TRBV11-3 and TRBJ2-2, with TRBD1 matching 7 bases. Germline trimming cut 4 bases from V and 3 bases from J; bases unmatched to any gene: 5. Per germline, CDR1 SGHNT and CDR2 YENEEA. The CDR3 spans 15 residues.

V is TRBV6-5 and J is TRBJ1-3, with D maybe TRBD1 (6 bases). The length of the CDR3 is 16 residues. The V gene lost 4 bases and the J gene lost 2 bases, with 15 bases spanning the gap. CDR1 and CDR2 from the germline V gene are MNHEY and SVGAGI. The CDR3 reads CASSLQGVGTGNTIYF. The DNA for the CDR3 is TGTGCCAGCAGTTTACAGGGAGTCGGGACTGGAAACACCATATATTTT.

This clone was seen a handful of times. The chain uses TRBV19 and TRBJ1-1; tentatively, D is TRBD1 (5 bases). Germline lookup yields CDR1 LNHDA and CDR2 SQIVND (reference sequence). The CDR3 contains 13 residues. V gave up 5 bases and J gave up 8 bases, with 15 bases separating them. CDR3 in amino acids: CASSLQTGEEAFF. CDR3 DNA: TGTGCCAGTAGTCTACAAACGGGGGAGGAAGCTTTCTTT.

V is TRBV28 and J is TRBJ1-4; D unresolved. V was cut by 4 bases and J by 7 bases, with 7 bases left in between. Germline loops: CDR1 MDHEN, CDR2 SYDVKM. CDR3 length equals 12 residues. The CDR3 nucleotides read TGTGCCAGCAGTTCGGGCGTTGAAAAACTGTTTTTT. Protein product: CASSSGVEKLFF.

V is TRBV19 and J is TRBJ1-2, with D hard to call. The CDR3 consists of 13 residues. Per the germline V gene, CDR1 is LNHDA and CDR2 is SQIVND (reference sequence). V shed 5 bases and J shed 3 bases, with 10 bases lying between them. CDR3 sequence (DNA): TGTGCCAGTAGTGAAGGTAGACACTATGGCTACACCTTC. Its protein product is CASSEGRHYGYTF.

The chain has TRBV6-6 and TRBJ1-1; 9 positions agree with TRBD1. This CDR3 has 14 amino acids. Germline-derived CDR1 and CDR2 are MNHNY and SVGAGI (reference sequence). V dropped 6 bases and J dropped 8; count of bases not matched to a gene: 10. The CDR3 protein is CASRPDRGRMEAFF. In nucleotides, the CDR3 is TGTGCCAGCAGACCCGACAGGGGGAGGATGGAAGCTTTCTTT.

This chain connects TRBV18 to TRBJ1-1; TRBD1 matches at 7 bases. J lost 5 bases, V lost 6 bases, and 9 bases had no gene match. The CDR3 covers 14 residues. The germline CDR1 and CDR2 sequences are KGHSH and LQKENI. The CDR3 coding sequence is TGTGCCAGCTCTGTACAGGGGAAAGCGACTGAAGCTTTCTTT. It is translated as CASSVQGKATEAFF.

This chain connects TRBV15 to TRBJ2-7; the match to TRBD1 covers 11 bases. V trimming: 0 bases; J trimming: 5 bases; junction bases outside the gene matches: 3. This CDR3 comprises 15 residues. Germline-derived CDR1 and CDR2 are LNHNV and YYDKDF (reference sequence). The CDR3 reads CATSREDRGLHEQYF. The CDR3, as DNA: TGTGCCACCAGCAGAGAGGACAGGGGGCTTCACGAGCAGTACTTC.

This chain links TRBV10-3 with TRBJ2-3, with D perhaps TRBD2 (5 bases). V lost 3 bases and J 6 bases, leaving 10 bases between the germline ends. CDR3 length: 13 residues. The V gene's germline CDR1 is ENHRY and CDR2 SYGVKD. Here the CDR3 reads CAISDRWEDTQYF. CDR3 nucleotide sequence: TGTGCCATCAGTGACCGGTGGGAGGATACGCAGTATTTT.

This clone appeared once. The genes are TRBV7-2 and TRBJ2-3, with D perhaps assigned TRBD1 or TRBD2 (5 bases each). The V gene's germline CDR1 is SGHTA and CDR2 FQGNSA. The CDR3 is 16 amino acids. V was shortened by 6 bases and J by 5 bases, with 21 bases between the two germline ends. This CDR3 reads CASRTGTAIGLDTQYF. In nucleotides, the CDR3 is TGTGCCAGCAGGACCGGGACCGCTATAGGGTTAGATACGCAGTATTTT.

The count of this clone is one. The chain uses TRBV29-1 and TRBJ2-2; D is undetermined. Trimming pared 6 bases from V and 6 bases from J, leaving 11 bases between. The CDR3 sequence is 12 residues long. Germline CDR1 is SQVTM and CDR2 is ANQGSEA. CDR3: CSVASDPGELFF. The CDR3 coding sequence is TGCAGCGTCGCATCAGACCCCGGGGAGCTGTTTTTT.

This rearrangement joins TRBV28 to TRBJ2-3, with 8 positions matching TRBD1. There are 14 residues in the CDR3. V was pared by 2 bases and J by 3 bases, with 1 base of the junction left unmatched. CDR1 and CDR2 (germline): MDHEN, SYDVKM. The CDR3 is CASSLQGATDTQYF. The CDR3 nucleotides read TGTGCCAGCAGTTTACAGGGGGCTACAGATACGCAGTATTTT.

V gene TRBV5-4 combines with J gene TRBJ1-1; weak D call: TRBD1 (6 bases). CDR1 is SGHNT and CDR2 is YYREEE in the germline V gene (reference sequence). The CDR3 sequence is 15 residues long. Trimming took 0 bases from V and 3 from J, leaving 12 bases between them. In DNA, the CDR3 is TGTGCCAGCAGCTTGGAGGGGGATAGTTACACTGAAGCTTTCTTT. Protein: CASSLEGDSYTEAFF.

This clone was seen once. The genes are TRBV6-1 and TRBJ2-2; D is unclear. This CDR3 has 12 residues. Germline lookup yields CDR1 MNHNS and CDR2 SASEGT. V gave up 3 bases and J gave up 2 bases, with 1 base separating them. CDR3 sequence (DNA): TGTGCCAGCAGTGACAACACCGGGGAGCTGTTTTTT. Amino acid sequence: CASSDNTGELFF.

A remark on this clone: This specimen includes other DNA sequences encoding the same CDR3. The V gene is TRBV7-2, the J gene TRBJ2-3; D remains unclear. This CDR3 spans 14 amino acids. CDR1 and CDR2 (germline): SGHTA, FQGNSA. V was trimmed by 2 bases and J by 0 bases, leaving 6 bases between them. The CDR3 sequence: CASSLMGSTDTQYF. The CDR3 nucleotides read TGTGCCAGCAGCTTAATGGGTAGCACAGATACGCAGTATTTT.

About this clone: The identical CDR3 is also encoded by other nucleotide sequences in the sample. This chain uses TRBV5-1 with TRBJ2-2, with 10 bases that match TRBD1. The CDR3 spans 15 residues. The V and J ends lost 3 bases and 2 bases, in that order; junction bases with no gene match: 1. CDR1 and CDR2 (germline): SGHRS, YFSETQ. CDR3 sequence reads: CASSWDRGNTGELFF. The CDR3 region has the DNA TGCGCCAGCAGCTGGGACAGGGGAAACACCGGGGAGCTGTTTTTT.

The gene calls are TRBV10-3 and TRBJ2-5, with 9 bases identical to TRBD2. The CDR3 sequence is 16 residues long. Germline V gene data show CDR1 as ENHRY and CDR2 as SYGVKD. J was trimmed by 4 bases and V by 2 bases; bases with no gene match: 8. The CDR3 nucleotides are TGTGCCATCAGTGAGACTAGCGGGCTGTTGGTAGAGACCCAGTACTTC. It is translated as CAISETSGLLVETQYF.

The chain links TRBV5-6 to TRBJ2-7; either TRBD1 or TRBD2 may fit D (5 bases each). The CDR3 extends over 18 amino acids. The germline V and J ends were trimmed by 3 bases and 7 bases, with 29 bases remaining between them. Germline CDR1 reads SGHDT; CDR2 reads YYEEEE. The CDR3 sequence is CASSSYPRWDQNRSEQYF. Here the CDR3 DNA reads TGTGCCAGCAGCTCCTATCCTCGATGGGACCAAAACCGTTCGGAGCAGTACTTC. The full variable domain, in which reference TRBV5-6 and TRBJ2-7 provide the parts outside the CDR3, is DAGVTQSPTHLIKTRGQQVTLRCSPKSGHDTVSWYQQALGQGPQFIFQYYEEEERQRGNFPDRFSGHQFPNYSSELNVNALLLGDSALYLCASSSYPRWDQNRSEQYFGPGTRLTVT.

This clone was seen just once. The J gene is TRBJ2-5, the V gene TRBV29-1, with D tentatively TRBD2 (5 bases). The germline CDR1 and CDR2 sequences are SQVTM and ANQGSEA. The CDR3 has 13 amino acids. The V gene lost 0 bases and the J gene lost 5 bases, with 10 bases spanning the gap. CDR3 loop: CSVEDTSRETQYF. In nucleotides, the CDR3 is TGCAGCGTTGAAGATACTAGTCGCGAGACCCAGTACTTC.

Comments on this clone: The sample has other DNA sequences that encode this CDR3 too. The genes are TRBV5-1 and TRBJ1-4; D uncertain. This CDR3 has 14 residues. V was cut by 4 bases and J by 2 bases, with 9 bases left in between. Germline lookup yields CDR1 SGHRS and CDR2 YFSETQ. CDR3 sequence: CASSLAGTNEKLFF. CDR3 nucleotides: TGCGCCAGCAGCCTCGCGGGGACTAATGAAAAACTGTTTTTT.

The gene calls are TRBV11-1 and TRBJ1-4, with 7 bases fitting TRBD1. After removal of 4 bases from V and 7 bases from J, the junction contained 6 bases not matched to a gene. Germline values: CDR1 SGHAT, CDR2 FQDESV (reference sequence). CDR3 length: 14 amino acids. The CDR3 reads CASSSGQRGEKLFF. The CDR3 bases are TGTGCCAGCAGCTCGGGACAGCGGGGTGAAAAACTGTTTTTT.

The V call is TRBV7-2, the J call TRBJ2-5; no reliable D call. TRBJ2-7 matches the DNA end more closely, so the J call is doubtful. The CDR3 contains 13 residues. Germline CDR1 is SGHTA and CDR2 is FQGNSA. CDR3 region: CASSTQAFHEQYF. The CDR3 bases are TGTGCCAGCAGCACGCAGGCTTTCCACGAGCAGTACTTC.

This chain connects TRBV7-2 to TRBJ1-1, with TRBD1 matching 8 bases. CDR1 SGHTA and CDR2 FQGNSA come from the germline V gene. CDR3 length: 14 residues. Trimming cost V 5 bases and J 0 bases; bases outside gene matches: 2. Written as DNA, the CDR3 is TGTGCCAGCAGCCGGGACAGGATGAACACTGAAGCTTTCTTT. Protein product: CASSRDRMNTEAFF.

This clone has just one count. The chain uses TRBV28 and TRBJ1-5, with D unresolved. V lost 6 bases, J lost 6 bases, and 24 bases lay in between. CDR3 length: 17 amino acids. In germline, CDR1 is MDHEN, CDR2 SYDVKM. The CDR3: CASSHTSLRSPVQPQHF. CDR3 nucleotides: TGTGCCAGCAGCCACACCAGCCTGAGGAGTCCGGTTCAGCCCCAGCATTTT.

The CDR3 spells CASSEARRQALWQPQHF. As DNA, the CDR3 is TGTGCCAGCAGTGAAGCGCGACGGCAAGCGTTGTGGCAGCCCCAGCATTTT. The chain is built from TRBV6-1 and TRBJ1-5, with unresolved D. Trimming removed 0 bases at V and 7 bases at J, with 19 bases between. The germline V gene has CDR1 MNHNS and CDR2 SASEGT. The CDR3 has 17 amino acids.

J is TRBJ1-1 and V is TRBV5-4, with a tentative D call TRBD1 (5 bases). V lost 5 bases to trimming and J lost 0 bases, with 20 bases between them. The V gene's germline CDR1 is SGHNT and CDR2 YYREEE (reference sequence). This CDR3 spans 17 amino acids. CDR3 loop: CASSMLGGWRMNTEAFF. The CDR3 DNA is TGTGCCAGCAGTATGCTGGGGGGGTGGAGAATGAACACTGAAGCTTTCTTT.

J is TRBJ2-5 and V is TRBV5-1, with TRBD1 identical over 7 bases. V shed 4 bases and J 4 bases; nucleotides not matched to a gene: 4. CDR1 and CDR2 (germline): SGHRS, YFSETQ. The CDR3 extends over 13 amino acids. The CDR3 bases are TGCGCCAGCAGCCGTACAGGGGCAGAGACCCAGTACTTC. Translating gives CASSRTGAETQYF. Complete variable domain (other parts from reference TRBV5-1 and TRBJ2-5): KAGVTQTPRYLIKTRGQQVTLSCSPISGHRSVSWYQQTPGQGLQFLFEYFSETQRNKGNFPGRFSGRQFSNSRSEMNVSTLELGDSALYLCASSRTGAETQYFGPGTRLLVL.

The chain couples TRBV9 to TRBJ2-2; D may be TRBD1 or TRBD2 (5 bases each). Germline V gene data show CDR1 as SGDLS and CDR2 as YYNGEE. The V end lost 5 bases, the J end lost 4 bases, and 18 bases lay between the germline ends. The CDR3 has 16 amino acids. The CDR3 loop reads CASSAGTTIRTGELFF. CDR3 nucleotide sequence: TGTGCCAGCAGTGCTGGGACGACAATTCGCACCGGGGAGCTGTTTTTT.